Presented here are 14 T cell receptor beta chains from one specimen sequenced in a study of identical twins. In TCRdb, the 5' RACE reads were re-called with MiXCR into one record per CDR3 protein. Found here are about 1.7 million distinct CDR3 sequences, about 31% of them singletons; the top ten hold less than 0.35%. Sequencing input: cord blood. These receptor sequences come from a newborn girl in good health.

V and J are TRBV5-1 and TRBJ2-3; maybe TRBD1 (6 bases). The CDR3 extends over 14 amino acids. The V and J ends lost 4 bases and 3 bases respectively, with 12 bases between them. From germline, CDR1 is SGHRS and CDR2 YFSETQ. The CDR3 sequence: CASSPETGTDTQYF. For the CDR3, the DNA is TGCGCCAGCAGCCCTGAGACAGGAACAGATACGCAGTATTTT.

The gene calls are TRBV28 and TRBJ2-2; weak D call: TRBD1 (6 bases). The CDR3 sequence is 17 residues long. Looked up from germline, CDR1 is MDHEN and CDR2 is SYDVKM. V lost 5 bases to trimming and J lost 6 bases, with 22 bases between them. The CDR3, as DNA: TGTGCCAGCAGTACTAATGGGGGCGGCCCGGGGTCCGGGGAGCTGTTTTTT. It specifies CASSTNGGGPGSGELFF.

This clonotype was counted ten times or more. One end of the junction is discordant with germline, which a read error may explain. This chain connects TRBV5-1 to TRBJ2-3, with 13 bases aligning to TRBD2. This CDR3 region has 16 residues. Germline values: CDR1 SGHRS, CDR2 YFSETQ. The CDR3 coding sequence is TGTGCCAGCAGCTTAGTGGGACTAGCGGGAACAGATACGCAGTATTTT. Translating it yields CASSLVGLAGTDTQYF.

V is TRBV23-1 and J is TRBJ2-1; D may be TRBD1 (6 bases). TRBV23-1 is known as an ORF, though its function is uncertain. V lost 0 bases and J 10 bases, leaving 7 bases between the germline ends. This CDR3 has 12 amino acids. CDR3 coding DNA: TGCGCCAGCAGTCAATCCGGGACAGAGCAGTTCTTC. Its protein is CASSQSGTEQFF.

This sequence joins TRBV29-1 and TRBJ1-2; D is uncertain. The V end lost 1 base, the J end lost 5 bases, and 11 bases lay between the germline ends. The germline V gene encodes CDR1 SQVTM and CDR2 ANQGSEA. The CDR3 covers 13 residues. CDR3 nucleotides: TGCAGCGTTGAAGGAGGTATAGGATATGGCTACACCTTC. It translates to CSVEGGIGYGYTF.

This chain connects TRBV3-1 to TRBJ1-4, with D possibly matching TRBD1 (5 bases). CDR1 LGHDT and CDR2 YNNKEL come from the germline V gene (reference sequence). The V and J ends lost 1 base and 5 bases respectively, with 26 bases between them. CDR3 length: 20 residues. The CDR3 DNA follows: TGTGCCAGCAGCCAAGGTGGCGACAGCCCTATTGTGGATCACAATGAAAAACTGTTTTTT. Protein sequence: CASSQGGDSPIVDHNEKLFF.

The J gene is TRBJ2-7, the V gene TRBV7-2, with D uncertain. CDR1 and CDR2 from the germline V gene are SGHTA and FQGNSA. There are 14 residues in the CDR3. V was cut by 5 bases and J by 4 bases, with 15 bases left in between. The CDR3 DNA follows: TGTGCCAGCAGCCCATCAGGAACAAATTACGAGCAGTACTTC. Amino acids: CASSPSGTNYEQYF. Based on the CDR3 plus reference TRBV7-2 and TRBJ2-7, the full variable domain is GAGVSQSPSNKVTEKGKDVELRCDPISGHTALYWYRQSLGQGLEFLIYFQGNSAPDKSGLPSDRFSAERTGGSVSTLTIQRTQQEDSAVYLCASSPSGTNYEQYFGPGTRLTVT.

The V gene is TRBV7-9, the J gene TRBJ2-7, with TRBD2 matching 10 bases. The CDR3 length is 16 residues. Trimming removed 1 base from V and 3 bases from J; junction bases left unmatched: 6. In germline, CDR1 is SEHNR, CDR2 FQNEAQ (reference sequence). In DNA form, the CDR3 reads TGTGCCAGCAGCTTAGGTCCAGCGGGGGGGATCTACGAGCAGTACTTC. Translated, it gives CASSLGPAGGIYEQYF.

This clonotype came up once. This chain joins TRBV6-5 and TRBJ2-1, with D perhaps assigned TRBD1 or TRBD2 (7 bases each). The DNA end lines up better with TRBJ2-7; the J call may be wrong. This CDR3 has 14 residues. The germline V gene encodes CDR1 MNHEY and CDR2 SVGAGI. CDR3 protein: CASRTTGDYNEQYF. CDR3 nucleotide sequence: TGTGCCAGCAGAACCACAGGGGACTACAATGAGCAGTACTTC.

This clonotype came up a few times. The genes are TRBV29-1 and TRBJ1-4, with D possibly TRBD1 on 6 matching bases. Germline CDR1 is SQVTM and CDR2 is ANQGSEA. Trimming stripped 4 bases from V and 3 bases from J, with 15 bases between. The length of the CDR3 is 15 residues. CDR3 loop: CSVVPSGAANEKLFF. Written as DNA, the CDR3 is TGCAGCGTTGTTCCCTCAGGGGCGGCTAATGAAAAACTGTTTTTT.

The chain combines TRBV7-2 with TRBJ1-2, with TRBD1 identical over 9 bases. Germline V gene data show CDR1 as SGHTA and CDR2 as FQGNSA. CDR3 length: 14 residues. The trim removed 4 bases at V and 6 bases at J, leaving 6 bases unmatched. CDR3 region: CASSSYRDRDGYTF. The DNA for the CDR3 is TGTGCCAGCAGCTCCTACCGGGACAGGGATGGCTACACCTTC. Looking up the rest from reference TRBV7-2 and TRBJ1-2 gives the full variable domain: GAGVSQSPSNKVTEKGKDVELRCDPISGHTALYWYRQSLGQGLEFLIYFQGNSAPDKSGLPSDRFSAERTGGSVSTLTIQRTQQEDSAVYLCASSSYRDRDGYTFGSGTRLTVV.

The chain joins TRBV6-1 to TRBJ2-7; D is perhaps TRBD2 (5 bases). Germline lookup yields CDR1 MNHNS and CDR2 SASEGT. Trimming removed 4 bases from V and 2 bases from J, with 12 bases in between. This CDR3 is 14 amino acids long. DNA of the CDR3: TGTGCCAGCAGTGTTAGCGCCCCCGCCTACGAGCAGTACTTC. Residues: CASSVSAPAYEQYF.

The chain uses TRBV10-3 and TRBJ2-7, with 7 positions matching TRBD1. The germline V gene encodes CDR1 ENHRY and CDR2 SYGVKD. The CDR3 totals 15 residues. V gave up 2 bases and J gave up 0 bases; unmatched junction bases: 4. The CDR3: CAISERGLGSYEQYF. CDR3 DNA sequence: TGTGCCATCAGTGAGAGGGGGCTCGGCTCCTACGAGCAGTACTTC.

This clonotype was counted ten times or more. A junction boundary mismatches the germline segment, possibly from a read error. The V call is TRBV5-1, the J call TRBJ2-1; D is undetermined. The CDR3 consists of 11 residues. Germline CDR1 reads SGHRS; CDR2 reads YFSETQ. CDR3 DNA sequence: TGTGCCAGCAGTTTATCCAATGAGCAGTTCTTC. Residues: CASSLSNEQFF. The variable domain in full, with the rest retrieved from reference TRBV5-1 and TRBJ2-1, is KAGVTQTPRYLIKTRGQQVTLSCSPISGHRSVSWYQQTPGQGLQFLFEYFSETQRNKGNFPGRFSGRQFSNSRSEMNVSTLELGDSALYLCASSLSNEQFFGPGTRLTVL.